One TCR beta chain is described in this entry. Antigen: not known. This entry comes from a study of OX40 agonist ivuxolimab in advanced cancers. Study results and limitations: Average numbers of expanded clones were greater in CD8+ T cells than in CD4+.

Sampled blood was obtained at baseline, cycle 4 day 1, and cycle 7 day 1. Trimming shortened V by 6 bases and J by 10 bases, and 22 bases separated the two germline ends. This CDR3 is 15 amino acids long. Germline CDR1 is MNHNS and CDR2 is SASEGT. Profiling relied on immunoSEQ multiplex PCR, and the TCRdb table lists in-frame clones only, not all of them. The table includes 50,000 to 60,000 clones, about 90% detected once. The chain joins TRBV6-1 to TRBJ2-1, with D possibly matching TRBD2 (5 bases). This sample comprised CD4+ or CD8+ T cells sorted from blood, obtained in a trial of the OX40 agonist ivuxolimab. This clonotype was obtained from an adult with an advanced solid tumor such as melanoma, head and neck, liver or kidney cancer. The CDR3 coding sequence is TGTGCCAGCAGGACCCCCCTAGCCCCAAGCAAGGAGCAGTTCTTC. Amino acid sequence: CASRTPLAPSKEQFF.